This TCR beta chain was recorded in a study of blood T cell repertoires in COVID-19. Per the original methods: Estimation of nucleated cell counts was performed using reference gene primer amplification. The assay was immunoSEQ multiplex PCR, and TCRdb's table has in-frame clones only and misses some. V, J and clone size reflect that table, while D and trimming were determined from the DNA. The data contain about 70,000 clones, more than 75% of them seen just once; the ten biggest clones take up under 30%. Trimming shortened V by 3 bases and J by 1 base, and 12 bases separated the two germline ends. Germline lookup yields CDR1 LNHDA and CDR2 SQIVND (reference sequence). The CDR3 is 15 residues long.

The receptor was derived from a woman of 80 years or more with active or convalescent COVID-19. Sample: peripheral blood. The gene calls are TRBV19 and TRBJ1-1; D is unresolved. CDR3 sequence: CASSISSGRNTEAFF. The CDR3 bases are TGTGCCAGTAGTATCTCCTCAGGCCGGAACACTGAAGCTTTCTTT.